These T cell receptor beta chains were read from a single sample in a study of CD8 T cells in ankylosing spondylitis. TCRdb re-called the 5' RACE reads through MiXCR, storing one row per CDR3 protein. The table includes about 450,000 distinct CDR3 sequences, 25% to 30% detected once. Sample: blood, either unsorted or a sorted T cell fraction (not recorded which). These receptors were obtained from a male donor with ankylosing spondylitis. The CDR3 runs from the conserved cysteine through the conserved F or W. D genes are given only for firm matches. Clone size appears in some rows only: once, few, many, or a class for an expanded clone.

size	V	D	J	DNA	CDR3
few	TRBV11-2	.	TRBJ2-5	TGTGCCAGCAGCCAAACATCGATCCAAGAGACCCAGTACTTC	CASSQTSIQETQYF
few	TRBV20-1	.	TRBJ2-2	TGCAGTGCCCCGGACAGCCAGTCAACCGGGGAGCTGTTTTTT	CSAPDSQSTGELFF
.	TRBV7-6	TRBD1	TRBJ1-6	TGTGCCAGCAGCTTAGGGGGCCCAGGGGGCAAACCCCTCCACTTT	CASSLGGPGGKPLHF
.	TRBV12-3/TRBV12-4	TRBD2	TRBJ2-5	TGTGCCAGCAGTTTAGTTGTAGCGGGAGGGCCGGAGACCCAGTACTTC	CASSLVVAGGPETQYF
.	TRBV25-1	.	TRBJ2-2	TGTGCCAGCAGTGATCAAGCAGGGGTTACCGGGGAGCTGTTTTTT	CASSDQAGVTGELFF
.	TRBV2	TRBD1	TRBJ2-1	TGTGCCAGCGGGGGGACAGGGAGAGGGGAGCAGTTCTTC	CASGGTGRGEQFF
.	TRBV12-3/TRBV12-4	.	TRBJ1-5	TGTGCCAGCAGGCTGGGGGCCTTAAATCAGCCCCAGCATTTT	CASRLGALNQPQHF
few	TRBV5-1	.	TRBJ2-1	TGCGCCAGCAGCCCAGGAGGGCCGGGATCCGATGAGCAGTTCTTC	CASSPGGPGSDEQFF
.	TRBV7-9	.	TRBJ2-3	TGTGCCAGCAGCCCCCCGGGCCGTACGCAGTATTTT	CASSPPGRTQYF
few	TRBV18	TRBD1	TRBJ1-1	TGTGCCAGCTCATCCTACAGGGGGGACACTGAAGCTTTCTTT	CASSSYRGDTEAFF
.	TRBV3-1	.	TRBJ2-2	TGTGCCAGCAGCCCATCTTTAGCGGACACCGGGGAGCTGTTTTTT	CASSPSLADTGELFF
few	TRBV2	TRBD2	TRBJ2-3	TGTGCCAGCAGTGAAGACGGGAGGGCCTCTAGCACAGATACGCAGTATTTT	CASSEDGRASSTDTQYF
.	TRBV20-1	.	TRBJ2-5	TGCAGTGCTAGTAGGGGGGAGTTCAGAGAGACCCAGTACTTC	CSASRGEFRETQYF
.	TRBV18	.	TRBJ2-7	TGTGCCAGCTCACCCCTACAGGGCGAGCAGTACTTC	CASSPLQGEQYF
few	TRBV7-2	.	TRBJ2-5	TGTGCCAGCAGCTTAGGGCCGAATCAAGAGACCCAGTACTTC	CASSLGPNQETQYF
.	TRBV20-1	.	TRBJ2-4	TGCAGTGCTAGAGATCCCAACGCGTCCAAAAACATTCAGTACTTC	CSARDPNASKNIQYF
.	TRBV5-1	.	TRBJ1-2	TGCGCCAGCAGCTTGGAGCCCACGGGGAACTATGGCTACACCTTC	CASSLEPTGNYGYTF
once	TRBV3-1	TRBD1	TRBJ1-5	TGTGCCAGCAGCCAAGATGGGGCAGGGGGTCAGTCCCAGCATTTT	CASSQDGAGGQSQHF
few	TRBV12-3/TRBV12-4	TRBD2	TRBJ2-1	TGTGCCAGCAGTTCTGGCGGGGGGAGGGGGCAGTTCTTC	CASSSGGGRGQFF
few	TRBV5-1	.	TRBJ1-2	TGCGCCAGCAGCTTGGAAGTGGTCTCGCGAGACTATGGCTACACCTTC	CASSLEVVSRDYGYTF
.	TRBV3-1	.	TRBJ2-1	TGTGCCAGCAGCCAAGTTTTGGTGGGCAATGAGCAGTTCTTC	CASSQVLVGNEQFF
.	TRBV11-2	.	TRBJ2-1	TGTGCCAGCAGCTCACTAGACAGGAGCTCCTACAATGAGCAGTTCTTC	CASSSLDRSSYNEQFF
once	TRBV12-3/TRBV12-4	.	TRBJ2-2	TGTGCCAGCAGTCCAGCCGTCAAGGGAGCCGGGGAGCTGTTTTTT	CASSPAVKGAGELFF
.	TRBV5-1	TRBD1	TRBJ1-4	TGCGCCAGCAGCTTGAACAGGGGACCGAATGAAAAACTGTTTTTT	CASSLNRGPNEKLFF
few	TRBV12-3/TRBV12-4	TRBD2	TRBJ2-4	TGTGCCAGCCATGGGGGGGGTACCTCTCAGTACTTC	CASHGGGTSQYF
.	TRBV28	TRBD2	TRBJ2-5	TGTGCCAGCAGTCCCACGAGAGGTAGCGGGGAGTTAGCCCAGTACTTC	CASSPTRGSGELAQYF
.	TRBV5-1	TRBD1	TRBJ2-3	TGCGCCAGCAGTCTGGGCCGGGGACAGGGCTACACAGATACGCAGTATTTT	CASSLGRGQGYTDTQYF
.	TRBV7-2	.	TRBJ1-3	TGTGCCAGCAGCTTAGGGACCTCCGCCTCTGGAAACACCATATATTTT	CASSLGTSASGNTIYF
few	TRBV12-3/TRBV12-4	.	TRBJ2-5	TGTGCCAGCAGTTTAAGTTCATCCCTGGAGACCCAGTACTTC	CASSLSSSLETQYF
few	TRBV12-3/TRBV12-4	TRBD1	TRBJ1-5	TGTGCCAGCAGTCCTTTGGACAGGAGGCATCAGCCCCAGCATTTT	CASSPLDRRHQPQHF
once	TRBV7-8	.	TRBJ1-1	TGTGCCAGCAGCTCGGGACGAATAGGGTACACTGAAGCTTTCTTT	CASSSGRIGYTEAFF
.	TRBV7-9	TRBD2	TRBJ2-1	TGTGCCAGCAGCTTTGAACTAGCGGGGAACAATGAGCAGTTCTTC	CASSFELAGNNEQFF
.	TRBV11-2	.	TRBJ2-4	TGTGCCAGCAGCCCGGTAAGGGCCGCCGAAAACATTCAGTACTTC	CASSPVRAAENIQYF
few	TRBV7-9	.	TRBJ1-3	TGTGCCAGCAGCTTGGGGACACCTGGAAACACCATATATTTT	CASSLGTPGNTIYF
few	TRBV10-3	.	TRBJ2-3	TGTGCCATCAGCCCCTCGGGAGAGGGGGCCCCTAGCACAGATACGCAGTATTTT	CAISPSGEGAPSTDTQYF
.	TRBV10-3	.	TRBJ1-2	TGTGCCATCAGTGAGCCCTCTTCGGTGAGCTTGAATGGCTACACCTTC	CAISEPSSVSLNGYTF
.	TRBV7-2	.	TRBJ1-5	TGTGCCAGCAGCCGAGGACACGACAATCAGCCCCAGCATTTT	CASSRGHDNQPQHF
few	TRBV7-7	TRBD2	TRBJ2-5	TGTGCCAGCAGCCCCATAGCGGGAGGAGAGACCCAGTACTTC	CASSPIAGGETQYF
.	TRBV25-1	TRBD1	TRBJ2-3	TGTGCCAGCAGTGACCCCGGACAGGCCACAGATACGCAGTATTTT	CASSDPGQATDTQYF
.	TRBV24-1	TRBD2	TRBJ2-1	TGTGCCACCAGTGACCCGGGGGCCCCGGGACTAGGCGAGCAGTTCTTC	CATSDPGAPGLGEQFF
few	TRBV20-1	.	TRBJ1-1	TGCAGTGCCCCGGGGCGAGGGACTGAAGCTTTCTTT	CSAPGRGTEAFF
.	TRBV7-2	TRBD1	TRBJ2-7	TGTGCCAGCAGCCCAGATGCGGACAGGGGGCCCTACGAGCAGTACTTC	CASSPDADRGPYEQYF
few	TRBV4-1	.	TRBJ1-2	TGCGCCAGCAGCCAAGATTTTGGGGTCCTTGGCTACACCTTC	CASSQDFGVLGYTF
.	TRBV2	TRBD1	TRBJ1-2	TGTGCCAGCAGTGCCCTCAGGGGGGACTATGGCTACACCTTC	CASSALRGDYGYTF
.	TRBV18	TRBD2	TRBJ2-3	TGTGCCAGCTCACCGGGACTAGGCGTCACAGATACGCAGTATTTT	CASSPGLGVTDTQYF
.	TRBV29-1	.	TRBJ2-2	TGCAGCGTTGTTTTAGGAACCGGGGAGCTGTTTTTT	CSVVLGTGELFF
.	TRBV12-3/TRBV12-4	.	TRBJ1-5	TGTGCCAGCAGTTTGTATAGGACAGCCAATCAGCCCCAGCATTTT	CASSLYRTANQPQHF
.	TRBV5-1	.	TRBJ1-3	TGCGCCAGCAGCTTGGCCGGTGAAGGAAACACCATATATTTT	CASSLAGEGNTIYF
.	TRBV7-2	.	TRBJ1-1	TGTGCCAGCAGCACACAGGGATTACGGGCTTTCTTT	CASSTQGLRAFF
many	TRBV12-3/TRBV12-4	.	TRBJ1-2	TGTGCCAGCAGTTTACGGGGGTCAGGTATCTATGGCTACACCTTC	CASSLRGSGIYGYTF
.	TRBV7-9	TRBD1	TRBJ2-3	TGTGCCAGCAGCAGGTTAACAGGGGGCCGCACAGATACGCAGTATTTT	CASSRLTGGRTDTQYF
.	TRBV12-3/TRBV12-4	TRBD1	TRBJ2-5	TGTGCCAGCAGTACCGGACAGGTCCAAGAGACCCAGTACTTC	CASSTGQVQETQYF
few	TRBV28	.	TRBJ2-3	TGTGCCAGCAGTCCCCTCATGGATACGCAGTATTTT	CASSPLMDTQYF
.	TRBV7-2	TRBD1	TRBJ2-1	TGTGCCAGCAGCCGGGACAGTCACGACAATGAGCAGTTCTTC	CASSRDSHDNEQFF
.	TRBV7-9	TRBD1	TRBJ2-7	TGTGCCAGCAGCCATACCGGGACAGGGGATTCCTACGAGCAGTACTTC	CASSHTGTGDSYEQYF